This T cell receptor (beta chain) was retrieved from a study of metastatic and nonmetastatic thyroid tumors. V gave up 4 bases and J gave up 2 bases; unmatched junction bases: 3. The CDR3 totals 14 residues. Thyroid surgery was preceded by no treatment in any patient. This clone was counted many times. Through MiXCR, TCRdb re-clonotyped the PCR reads. Of some 25,000 clones listed, 21% are singletons. This TCR was recovered from a male donor with papillary thyroid cancer or a benign thyroid nodule (not recorded which). Some clones in this sample may be carry-over from other donors' samples. The sequenced material came from blood. The rearrangement uses TRBV12-3 or TRBV12-4 and TRBJ1-2; TRBD1 matches 8 bases. The chain's CDR3 is CASSSTGVNYGYTF. The CDR3 DNA follows: TGTGCCAGCAGTTCGACAGGGGTAAACTATGGCTACACCTTC.